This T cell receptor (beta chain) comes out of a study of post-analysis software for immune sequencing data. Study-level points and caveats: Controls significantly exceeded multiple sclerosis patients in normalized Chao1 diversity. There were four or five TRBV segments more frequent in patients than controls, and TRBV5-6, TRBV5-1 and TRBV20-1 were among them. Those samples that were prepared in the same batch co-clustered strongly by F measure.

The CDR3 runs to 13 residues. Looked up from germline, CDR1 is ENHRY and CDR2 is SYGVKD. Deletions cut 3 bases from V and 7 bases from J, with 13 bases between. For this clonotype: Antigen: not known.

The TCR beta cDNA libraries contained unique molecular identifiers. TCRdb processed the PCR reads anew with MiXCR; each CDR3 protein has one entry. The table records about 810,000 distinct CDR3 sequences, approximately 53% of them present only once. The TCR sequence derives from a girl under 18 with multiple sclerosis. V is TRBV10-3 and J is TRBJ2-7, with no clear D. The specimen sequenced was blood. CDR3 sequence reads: CAISDPPPEEQYF. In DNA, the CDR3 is TGTGCCATCAGTGATCCCCCCCCTGAGGAGCAGTACTTC.